A selection of T cell receptor beta chains follows, all from one sample in a study of T-cell reconstitution after alpha-beta-depleted transplantation in children. MiXCR, applied by TCRdb to the PCR reads, yields one record per CDR3 protein. The data hold 200,000 to 250,000 distinct CDR3 sequences, with about a tenth observed a single time. Material: PBMCs from the stem cell graft donor, obtained from the stem cell graft. The receptors here all came from a human donor who donated a stem cell graft to a child with acute lymphoblastic leukemia. Each CDR3 is given without its conserved first and last residue. The D gene is left open where the match is weak. Size is omitted from some rows. Given values are once, few, many or a class for expanded clones.

CDR3aa: ASSWRGQNTEAF
v_gene: TRBV7-9
d_gene: TRBD1
abundance: many
len: 12

CDR3aa: ASSFSRMNTEAF
v_gene: TRBV7-9
d_gene: -
abundance: -
len: 12

CDR3aa: ASSSDRGYQETQY
v_gene: TRBV18
d_gene: TRBD1
abundance: many
len: 13

CDR3aa: ASSSGVGQPQH
v_gene: TRBV27
d_gene: -
abundance: many
len: 11

CDR3aa: SANRQPRSYEQY
v_gene: TRBV20-1
d_gene: -
abundance: -
len: 12

CDR3aa: SARWAEPNSNQPQH
v_gene: TRBV20-1
d_gene: -
abundance: few
len: 14

CDR3aa: ASTPFSGGGTGELF
v_gene: TRBV12-3/TRBV12-4
d_gene: TRBD2
abundance: many
len: 14

CDR3aa: ASSIADSQVGEQY
v_gene: TRBV19
d_gene: -
abundance: -
len: 13

CDR3aa: ASSLTTSGGPTDTQY
v_gene: TRBV5-6
d_gene: TRBD2
abundance: few
len: 15

CDR3aa: SVGGRPYLYEQY
v_gene: TRBV29-1
d_gene: TRBD2
abundance: -
len: 12

CDR3aa: ASSVARGADTQY
v_gene: TRBV7-2
d_gene: -
abundance: -
len: 12

CDR3aa: ASSLYPADTQY
v_gene: TRBV12-3/TRBV12-4
d_gene: -
abundance: -
len: 11

CDR3aa: ASSWDRGLSEQF
v_gene: TRBV27
d_gene: TRBD1
abundance: -
len: 12

CDR3aa: ASSVMTTGELF
v_gene: TRBV9
d_gene: -
abundance: many
len: 11

CDR3aa: ASSLTGAGYDGYT
v_gene: TRBV5-1
d_gene: -
abundance: many
len: 13

CDR3aa: ASSQEASGTGELF
v_gene: TRBV4-2
d_gene: -
abundance: -
len: 13

CDR3aa: ASSPGGANTEAF
v_gene: TRBV13
d_gene: -
abundance: many
len: 12

CDR3aa: SARDGRTVSNQPQH
v_gene: TRBV20-1
d_gene: -
abundance: -
len: 14

CDR3aa: ASSLSPEAF
v_gene: TRBV7-9
d_gene: -
abundance: many
len: 9

CDR3aa: ASSLQDYYGYT
v_gene: TRBV7-2
d_gene: -
abundance: -
len: 11

CDR3aa: ASSFDSLQETQY
v_gene: TRBV12-3/TRBV12-4
d_gene: -
abundance: -
len: 12

CDR3aa: ASSGARNTEAF
v_gene: TRBV27
d_gene: -
abundance: few
len: 11

CDR3aa: ASSRTTGILQETQY
v_gene: TRBV5-1
d_gene: -
abundance: many
len: 14

CDR3aa: ASSRDRPDTEAF
v_gene: TRBV6-5
d_gene: -
abundance: few
len: 12

CDR3aa: SVETAEGTQY
v_gene: TRBV29-1
d_gene: -
abundance: few
len: 10

CDR3aa: ASRLGTDYKPLH
v_gene: TRBV4-2
d_gene: TRBD1
abundance: few
len: 12

CDR3aa: SAPRSGASSGNTIY
v_gene: TRBV20-1
d_gene: -
abundance: few
len: 14

CDR3aa: SVGVAGGQETQY
v_gene: TRBV29-1
d_gene: TRBD2
abundance: few
len: 12

CDR3aa: ASSLGQVPNTEAF
v_gene: TRBV5-1
d_gene: -
abundance: many
len: 13

CDR3aa: ASSVGVGSGTTEAF
v_gene: TRBV2
d_gene: -
abundance: many
len: 14

CDR3aa: SVEDGQPGYT
v_gene: TRBV29-1
d_gene: -
abundance: few
len: 10

CDR3aa: ASSYSDSVTTEAF
v_gene: TRBV6-5
d_gene: -
abundance: many
len: 13

CDR3aa: ASSLAVDRENPNYGYT
v_gene: TRBV5-5
d_gene: TRBD1
abundance: few
len: 16

CDR3aa: ASTPQGLPQETQY
v_gene: TRBV2
d_gene: TRBD2
abundance: many
len: 13

CDR3aa: SAGGDYTTRQY
v_gene: TRBV20-1
d_gene: TRBD2
abundance: many
len: 11

CDR3aa: ASSSPGVGVSEAF
v_gene: TRBV27
d_gene: -
abundance: -
len: 13

CDR3aa: ASSQDLSNQPQH
v_gene: TRBV3-1
d_gene: -
abundance: -
len: 12

CDR3aa: ASSLDLGVGQETQY
v_gene: TRBV11-2
d_gene: -
abundance: many
len: 14

CDR3aa: ASSLASITGLPGNTIY
v_gene: TRBV7-8
d_gene: -
abundance: few
len: 16

CDR3aa: ASSQSSGANVLT
v_gene: TRBV4-1
d_gene: -
abundance: many
len: 12